This TCR beta chain was recovered during a study of circulating and synovial CD4+ cells in juvenile arthritis. With respect to this clone: Its specificity is unknown. The junction shows a germline mismatch at one end, possibly a read error.

This CDR3 is built from 13 residues. Per the germline V gene, CDR1 is SEHNR and CDR2 is FQNEAQ (reference sequence). Overall study findings and caveats: Overlap with synovium rose as more T cells were sequenced. Vbeta family usage analysis did not detect the pathogenic-like versus bulk difference.

Sequenced by immunoSEQ multiplex PCR; TCRdb stores in-frame clones only, minus some. The data contain about 34,000 clones, 95% to 96% of them singletons. This TCR derives from a human donor with juvenile idiopathic arthritis. The genes are TRBV7-9 and TRBJ2-7, with D perhaps matching TRBD1 (5 bases). The sample consisted of CD4+ T cells from blood. The CDR3 reads CASSFTSDRRGIF. CDR3 DNA: TGTGCCAGCAGCTTCACCAGCGACCGTAGGGGTATCTTC.